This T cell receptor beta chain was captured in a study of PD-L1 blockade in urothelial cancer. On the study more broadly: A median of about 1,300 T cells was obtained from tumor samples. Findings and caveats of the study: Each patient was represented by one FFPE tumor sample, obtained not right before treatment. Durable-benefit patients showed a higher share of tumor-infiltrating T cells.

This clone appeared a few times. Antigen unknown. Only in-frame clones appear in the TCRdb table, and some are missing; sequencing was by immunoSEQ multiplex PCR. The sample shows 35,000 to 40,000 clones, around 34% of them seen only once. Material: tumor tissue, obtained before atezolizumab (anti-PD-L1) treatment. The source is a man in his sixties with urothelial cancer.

The CDR3 region has the DNA TGCGCCAGCTCCCCGGGACTTCTACGCGAGCAGTACTTC. Translating it yields CASSPGLLREQYF. V gene TRBV10-1 combines with J gene TRBJ2-7, with a possible D match to TRBD2 (6 bases). Trimming removed 8 bases at V and 6 bases at J, with 17 bases between. CDR3 length equals 13 residues. Germline-derived CDR1 and CDR2 are WNHNN and SYGVQD (reference sequence).